The source of this TCR beta chain is a study of cytomegalovirus exposure and HLA in healthy donors. Points from the study as a whole: The HLA-A and HLA-B alleles of most subjects were reportedly predicted accurately from TCR beta sequences. Sequencing depth roughly uniform across donors was assumed in presence/absence analyses. The study found most TCR sequences rare, yet found some public TCRs in many donors.

Remarks on this clone: Its target is not known.

Both 60 Vbeta primers and 13 Jbeta primers went into the PCR. Some clones are missing from TCRdb's copy, which holds only in-frame ones; the method was immunoSEQ multiplex PCR. Among 150,000 to 200,000 clones, roughly 74% were seen once, and the ten largest hold approximately 1.8%. Source material: PBMCs. This TCR was recovered from a woman aged 25 to 39 in good health and CMV-seronegative.

The chain's CDR3 is CSATIIDEQFF. CDR3 bases: TGCAGTGCTACAATCATTGATGAGCAGTTCTTC. The rearrangement links TRBV20-1 to TRBJ2-1, with unresolved D. The CDR3 spans 11 residues. Germline CDR1 is DFQATT and CDR2 is SNEGSKA (reference sequence). The germline V and J ends were trimmed by 4 bases and 8 bases, with 9 bases remaining between them.